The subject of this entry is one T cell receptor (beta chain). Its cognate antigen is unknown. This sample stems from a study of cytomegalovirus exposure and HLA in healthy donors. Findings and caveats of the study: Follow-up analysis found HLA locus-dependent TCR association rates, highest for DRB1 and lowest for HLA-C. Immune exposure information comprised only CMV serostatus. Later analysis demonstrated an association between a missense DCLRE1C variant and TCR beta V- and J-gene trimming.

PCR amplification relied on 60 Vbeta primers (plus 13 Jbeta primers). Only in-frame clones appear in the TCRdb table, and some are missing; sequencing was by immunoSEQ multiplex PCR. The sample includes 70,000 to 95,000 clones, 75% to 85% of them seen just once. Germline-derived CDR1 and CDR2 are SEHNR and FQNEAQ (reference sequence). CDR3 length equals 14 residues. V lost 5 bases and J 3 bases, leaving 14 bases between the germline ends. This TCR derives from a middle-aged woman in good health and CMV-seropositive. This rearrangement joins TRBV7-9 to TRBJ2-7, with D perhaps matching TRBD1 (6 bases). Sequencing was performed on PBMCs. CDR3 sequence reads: CASSPRDTVYEQYF. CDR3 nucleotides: TGTGCCAGCAGCCCCCGGGACACAGTCTACGAGCAGTACTTC.